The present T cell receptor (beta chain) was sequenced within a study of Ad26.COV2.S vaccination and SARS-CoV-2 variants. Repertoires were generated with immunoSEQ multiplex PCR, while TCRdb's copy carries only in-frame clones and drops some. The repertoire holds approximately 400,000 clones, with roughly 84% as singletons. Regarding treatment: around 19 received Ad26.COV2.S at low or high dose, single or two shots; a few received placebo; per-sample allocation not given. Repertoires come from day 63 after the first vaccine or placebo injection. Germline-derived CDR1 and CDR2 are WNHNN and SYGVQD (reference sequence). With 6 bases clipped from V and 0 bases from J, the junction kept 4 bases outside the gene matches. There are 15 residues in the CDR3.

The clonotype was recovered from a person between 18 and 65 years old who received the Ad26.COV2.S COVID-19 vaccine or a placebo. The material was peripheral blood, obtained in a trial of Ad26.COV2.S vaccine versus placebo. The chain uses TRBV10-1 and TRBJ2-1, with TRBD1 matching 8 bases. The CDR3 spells CASSPDRGSYNEQFF. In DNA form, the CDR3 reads TGCGCCAGCAGCCCCGACAGGGGCTCCTACAATGAGCAGTTCTTC.